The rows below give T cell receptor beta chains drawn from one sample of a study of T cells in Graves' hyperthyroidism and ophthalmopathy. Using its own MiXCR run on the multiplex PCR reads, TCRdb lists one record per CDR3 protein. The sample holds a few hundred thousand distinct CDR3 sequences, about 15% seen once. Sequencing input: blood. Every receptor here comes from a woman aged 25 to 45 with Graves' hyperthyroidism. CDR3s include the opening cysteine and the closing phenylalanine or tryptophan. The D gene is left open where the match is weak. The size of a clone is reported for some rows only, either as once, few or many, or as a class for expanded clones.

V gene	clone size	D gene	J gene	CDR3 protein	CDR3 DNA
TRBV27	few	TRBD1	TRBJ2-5	CATAGQGQETQYF	TGTGCCACCGCTGGACAGGGGCAAGAGACCCAGTACTTC
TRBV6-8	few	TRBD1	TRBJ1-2	CASEQRALTDRGYGYTF	TGTGCCAGCGAACAGAGGGCCCTTACGGACAGGGGGTACGGCTACACCTTC
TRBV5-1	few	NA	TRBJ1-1	CANSLAEGRTSTEAFF	TGCGCCAACAGCTTGGCCGAAGGGAGGACAAGTACTGAAGCTTTCTTT
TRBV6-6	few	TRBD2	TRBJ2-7	CASSYIGGGNEQYF	TGTGCCAGCAGTTACATTGGCGGGGGAAACGAGCAGTACTTC
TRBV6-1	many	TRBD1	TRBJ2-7	CASRSRGPYEQYF	TGTGCCAGCAGGTCAAGGGGGCCCTACGAGCAGTACTTC
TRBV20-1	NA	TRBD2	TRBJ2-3	CSARLAEENTQYF	TGCAGTGCTAGACTAGCGGAGGAAAATACGCAGTATTTT
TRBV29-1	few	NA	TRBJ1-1	CSVEDYDGGSGAFF	TGCAGCGTTGAAGATTACGATGGGGGCTCCGGAGCTTTCTTT
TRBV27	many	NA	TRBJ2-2	CASSPNTGELFF	TGTGCCAGCTCACCGAACACCGGGGAGCTGTTTTTT
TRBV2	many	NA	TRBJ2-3	CARKTGVTDTQYF	TGTGCCAGAAAAACAGGCGTCACAGATACGCAGTATTTT
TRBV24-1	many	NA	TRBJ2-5	CATSDSRRGRSGTQYF	TGTGCCACCAGTGATTCGCGGCGTGGGCGTTCGGGGACCCAGTACTTC
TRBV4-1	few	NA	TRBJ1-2	CASSQDGSTGYTF	TGCGCCAGCAGCCAAGACGGCAGCACAGGCTACACCTTC
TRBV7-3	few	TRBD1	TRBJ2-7	CASSSPGTGDNEQYF	TGTGCCAGCAGCTCGCCCGGGACAGGGGACAACGAGCAGTACTTC
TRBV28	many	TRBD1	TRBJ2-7	CASSRGTGATHEQYF	TGTGCCAGCAGCCGCGGGACAGGGGCAACCCACGAGCAGTACTTC
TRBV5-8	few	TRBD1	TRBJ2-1	CASSQPGQAHNEQFF	TGTGCCAGCAGCCAACCGGGACAGGCCCACAATGAGCAGTTCTTC
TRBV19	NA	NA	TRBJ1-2	CASSRYGTDTSYGYTF	TGTGCCAGTAGTAGGTATGGGACGGATACCTCATATGGCTACACCTTC
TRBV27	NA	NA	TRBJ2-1	CASSTGTENEQFF	TGTGCCAGCAGCACCGGGACTGAGAATGAGCAGTTCTTC
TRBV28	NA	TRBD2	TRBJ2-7	CASSYQGLAGEEQYF	TGTGCCAGCAGTTACCAGGGACTAGCGGGAGAAGAGCAGTACTTC
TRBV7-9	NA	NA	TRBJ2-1	CASSPDEEDNEQFF	TGTGCCAGCAGCCCCGATGAGGAGGACAATGAGCAGTTCTTC
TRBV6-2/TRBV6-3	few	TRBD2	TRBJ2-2	CASSLLAGSGTGELFF	TGTGCCAGCAGCCTACTAGCGGGATCGGGCACCGGGGAGCTGTTTTTT
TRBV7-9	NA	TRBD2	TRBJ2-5	CASSLTSGAPVETQYF	TGTGCCAGCAGCTTAACTAGCGGGGCCCCAGTTGAGACCCAGTACTTC
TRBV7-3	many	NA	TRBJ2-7	CASSFPRDPLDEQYF	TGTGCCAGCAGCTTTCCCCGGGACCCCCTGGACGAGCAGTACTTC
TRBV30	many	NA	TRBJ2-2	CAWSDSGASNTGELFF	TGTGCCTGGAGTGATAGCGGAGCTTCGAACACCGGGGAGCTGTTTTTT
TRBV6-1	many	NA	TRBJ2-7	CASSPDRYSYEQYF	TGTGCCAGCAGCCCCGACAGGTACTCCTACGAGCAGTACTTC
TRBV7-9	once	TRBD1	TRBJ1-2	CASSVTTGGAVGYTF	TGTGCCAGCAGCGTAACCACAGGGGGCGCGGTTGGCTACACCTTC
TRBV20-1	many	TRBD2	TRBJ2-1	CSATGLAGSSYNEQFF	TGCAGTGCTACAGGACTAGCGGGCAGCTCCTACAATGAGCAGTTCTTC
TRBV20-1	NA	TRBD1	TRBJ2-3	CSAPPDRGSTDTQYF	TGCAGTGCTCCCCCGGACAGGGGTAGCACAGATACGCAGTATTTT
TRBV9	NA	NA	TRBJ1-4	CASSVALGDGFNEKLFF	TGTGCCAGCAGCGTAGCTCTGGGTGATGGCTTTAATGAAAAACTGTTTTTT
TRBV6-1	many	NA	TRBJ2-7	CASSEPYEQYF	TGTGCCAGCAGTGAACCCTACGAGCAGTACTTC
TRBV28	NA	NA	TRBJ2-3	CAIAGSSTDTQYF	TGTGCCATAGCAGGTTCTAGCACAGATACGCAGTATTTT
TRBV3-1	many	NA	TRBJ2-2	CASSHRGLNTGELFF	TGTGCCAGCAGCCATCGGGGATTGAACACCGGGGAGCTGTTTTTT
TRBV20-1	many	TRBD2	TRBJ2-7	CSALRLAGGKRYYEQYF	TGCAGTGCTCTTCGTCTAGCGGGAGGGAAGAGGTACTACGAGCAGTACTTC
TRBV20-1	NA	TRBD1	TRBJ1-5	CSARPEQGLGNQPRHF	TGCAGTGCTCGCCCAGAACAGGGGTTGGGCAATCAGCCCCGGCATTTT
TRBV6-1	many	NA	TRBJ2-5	CASSERRSPAQGETQYF	TGTGCCAGCAGTGAAAGGCGTAGTCCCGCCCAGGGGGAGACCCAGTACTTC
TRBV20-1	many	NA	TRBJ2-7	CSARDAGQLTEQYF	TGCAGTGCTAGAGATGCTGGACAGCTTACCGAGCAGTACTTC
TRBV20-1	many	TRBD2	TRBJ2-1	CSASEGLAGGSEQFF	TGCAGTGCTAGTGAGGGACTAGCGGGAGGAAGTGAGCAGTTCTTC
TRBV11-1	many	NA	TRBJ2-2	CASSLALDANTGELFF	TGTGCCAGCAGCTTAGCTCTCGACGCGAACACCGGGGAGCTGTTTTTT
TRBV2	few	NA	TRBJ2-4	CASSEQGEGNIQYF	TGTGCCAGCAGTGAACAGGGGGAGGGTAACATTCAGTACTTC
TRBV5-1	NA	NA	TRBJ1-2	CASSLEPGSPYGYTF	TGCGCCAGCAGCTTGGAGCCCGGCTCTCCTTATGGCTACACCTTC
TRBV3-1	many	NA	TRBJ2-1	CASSQLDNEQFF	TGTGCCAGCAGCCAACTAGACAATGAGCAGTTCTTC
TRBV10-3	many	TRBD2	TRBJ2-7	CAITSRLAGGPYEQYF	TGTGCCATCACTTCGAGACTAGCGGGAGGACCATACGAGCAGTACTTC
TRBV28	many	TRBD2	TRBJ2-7	CASSPRWRERYEQYF	TGTGCCAGCAGCCCGCGGTGGCGGGAGAGGTACGAGCAGTACTTC
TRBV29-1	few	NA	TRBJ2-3	CSVLRWQGSTDTQYF	TGCAGCGTTCTACGGTGGCAGGGTAGCACAGATACGCAGTATTTT
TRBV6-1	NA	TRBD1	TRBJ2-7	CASKLQGAYEQYF	TGTGCCAGCAAACTACAGGGGGCGTACGAGCAGTACTTC
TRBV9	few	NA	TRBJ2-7	CASSVGSGPPDEQYF	TGTGCCAGCAGCGTAGGGTCGGGACCCCCAGACGAGCAGTACTTC
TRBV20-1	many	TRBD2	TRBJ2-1	CSARGGGLAGSYNEQFF	TGCAGTGCTAGAGGAGGGGGACTAGCGGGGTCCTACAATGAGCAGTTCTTC
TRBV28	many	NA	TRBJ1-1	CASRETGENTEAFF	TGTGCCAGCAGAGAGACAGGAGAGAACACTGAAGCTTTCTTT
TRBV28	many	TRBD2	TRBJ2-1	CASSSGGSGSSGNEQFF	TGTGCCAGCAGTTCCGGGGGCAGCGGGAGTTCCGGCAATGAGCAGTTCTTC
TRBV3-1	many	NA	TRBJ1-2	CASSQDSRTNYGYTF	TGTGCCAGCAGCCAAGATTCCAGGACTAACTATGGCTACACCTTC
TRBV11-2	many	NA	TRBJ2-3	CASSLVGRGEGQYF	TGTGCCAGCAGCTTAGTGGGCAGGGGAGAGGGGCAGTATTTT
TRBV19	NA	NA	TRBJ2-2	CASTPGGGWAGELFF	TGTGCCAGTACCCCTGGAGGGGGCTGGGCCGGGGAGCTGTTTTTT
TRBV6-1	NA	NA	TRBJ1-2	CASSEGRDPYYGYTF	TGTGCCAGCAGTGAAGGAAGGGATCCCTACTATGGCTACACCTTC
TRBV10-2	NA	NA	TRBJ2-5	CASSATQLQETQYF	TGCGCCAGCAGTGCGACTCAGCTCCAAGAGACCCAGTACTTC
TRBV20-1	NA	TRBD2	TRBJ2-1	CSPWAGGYNEQFF	TGCAGCCCCTGGGCGGGAGGCTACAATGAGCAGTTCTTC
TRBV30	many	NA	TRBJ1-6	CAWRERVDSPLHF	TGTGCCTGGAGGGAAAGGGTGGATTCACCCCTCCACTTT
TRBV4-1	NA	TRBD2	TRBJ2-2	CASSQEAAGGFGELFF	TGCGCCAGCAGCCAAGAGGCAGCGGGAGGATTCGGGGAGCTGTTTTTT
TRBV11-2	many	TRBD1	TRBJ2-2	CASSLRGQGYAGELFF	TGTGCCAGCAGCTTAAGGGGACAGGGGTACGCCGGGGAGCTGTTTTTT